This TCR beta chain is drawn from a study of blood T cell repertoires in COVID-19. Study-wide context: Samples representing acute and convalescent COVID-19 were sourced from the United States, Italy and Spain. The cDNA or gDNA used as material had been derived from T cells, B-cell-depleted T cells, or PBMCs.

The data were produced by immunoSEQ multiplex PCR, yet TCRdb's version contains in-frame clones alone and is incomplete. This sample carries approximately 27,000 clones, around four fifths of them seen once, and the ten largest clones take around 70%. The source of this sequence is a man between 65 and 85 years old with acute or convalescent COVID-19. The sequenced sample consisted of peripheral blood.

The CDR3 loop reads CASSLLAEAGHEQFF. The CDR3 DNA follows: TGTGCCAGCAGCTTATTAGCCGAGGCAGGGCATGAGCAGTTCTTC. The chain uses TRBV7-2 and TRBJ2-1; TRBD1 might be the D (5 bases). The germline V and J ends were trimmed by 2 bases and 8 bases, with 16 bases remaining between them. This CDR3 is 15 amino acids long. Germline V gene sequence: CDR1 SGHTA, CDR2 FQGNSA.